A single sample is the source of the 27 T cell receptor beta chains below, sequenced in a study of CD8 T cells in ankylosing spondylitis (dated by TCRdb to the late 2010s). For these receptors, no antigen is known. Points the paper makes about the study in general: A TCR beta motif made up of under ten highly homologous amino acid variants appeared to be characteristic of blood from ankylosing spondylitis patients.

Receptors were amplified or captured by 5' RACE. Sequencing was carried out with an Illumina HiSeq 2500. TCRdb took the public reads, trimmed them with fastp at Q25, ran MiXCR for clone calling and kept in-frame beta chains. Rows with one shared CDR3 protein collapse into an entry with the most common genes and DNA. This sample holds 670,000 or so distinct CDR3 sequences; under 20% were observed only once. The top ten clones comprise 15% to 20% of the sample. Sequenced material: blood, either unsorted or a sorted T cell fraction (not recorded which). These receptors came from a male donor with ankylosing spondylitis.

There are a few counts of this clonotype. The rearrangement uses TRBV29-1 and TRBJ1-1, with D unresolved. The CDR3 is 11 amino acids. Per germline, CDR1 SQVTM and CDR2 ANQGSEA. CDR3 protein: CSDARDTEAFF. CDR3 DNA: TGCAGTGACGCGCGAGACACTGAAGCTTTCTTT.

This clonotype appeared a few times. The J gene is TRBJ2-5, the V gene TRBV6-1; D unresolved. Trimming stripped 8 bases from V and 0 bases from J, with 10 bases between. The CDR3 runs to 13 residues. The germline V gene encodes CDR1 MNHNS and CDR2 SASEGT. In DNA form, the CDR3 reads TGTGCCAGCCGAATCGATTACCAAGAGACCCAGTACTTC. Its translation is CASRIDYQETQYF.

There are a few counts of this clonotype. The chain carries TRBV20-1 and TRBJ2-1, with 9 bases aligning to TRBD2. Per the germline V gene, CDR1 is DFQATT and CDR2 is SNEGSKA (reference sequence). Unmatched junction bases numbered 4, after V lost 3 bases and J lost 1 base. CDR3 length: 15 residues. CDR3 amino acids: CSASGAGGSYNEQFF. The DNA for the CDR3 is TGCAGTGCTAGCGGGGCGGGGGGGTCCTACAATGAGCAGTTCTTC.

This chain links TRBV3-1 with TRBJ2-3; unclear D gene. Trimming took 1 base from V and 6 from J, leaving 5 bases between them. This CDR3 is 12 amino acids long. CDR1 LGHDT and CDR2 YNNKEL come from the germline V gene (reference sequence). CDR3 amino acids: CASSQAADTQYF. In nucleotides, the CDR3 is TGTGCCAGCAGCCAAGCGGCGGATACGCAGTATTTT.

This sequence joins TRBV29-1 and TRBJ2-4, with D tentatively TRBD2 (5 bases). This CDR3 is built from 14 residues. From germline, CDR1 is SQVTM and CDR2 ANQGSEA. Trimming shortened V by 6 bases and J by 5 bases, and 17 bases separated the two germline ends. The CDR3 sequence is CSVQSGSSQNIQYF. The DNA for the CDR3 is TGCAGCGTCCAAAGTGGGAGCTCCCAAAACATTCAGTACTTC.

The chain uses TRBV25-1 and TRBJ1-4; D possibly corresponds to TRBD1 (5 bases). The CDR3 totals 13 residues. CDR1 and CDR2 (germline): MGHDK, SYGVNS. V shed 10 bases and J shed 5 bases, with 14 bases lying between them. CDR3 in amino acids: CAIPGRINEKLFF. The CDR3 DNA is TGTGCCATACCGGGACGCATCAATGAAAAACTGTTTTTT.

The chain recombines TRBV7-9 with TRBJ1-1; D is ambiguous. Germline CDR1 SEHNR, CDR2 FQNEAQ (reference sequence). Trimming left V 4 bases short and J 7 bases short, with 10 bases between. This CDR3 comprises 12 residues. The CDR3 reads CASSSSVHEAFF. Here the CDR3 DNA reads TGTGCCAGCAGCTCCTCAGTCCATGAAGCTTTCTTT.

This clonotype turned up a few times. The rearrangement links TRBV15 to TRBJ1-6; possible D gene TRBD1, 6 bases. Trimming shortened V by 0 bases and J by 10 bases, and 13 bases separated the two germline ends. The germline V gene has CDR1 LNHNV and CDR2 YYDKDF (reference sequence). CDR3 size: 15 residues. The CDR3 DNA sequence: TGTGCCACCAGCAGAGACCCACAGGGAAACTCACCCCTCCACTTT. This codes for CATSRDPQGNSPLHF.

With regard to this clonotype: One base away lies a much larger clone, so this may be a sequencing read error. This sequence joins TRBV13 and TRBJ2-7; 8 positions match TRBD1. The CDR3 has 13 amino acids. Germline-derived CDR1 and CDR2 are PRHDT and FYEKMQ (reference sequence). V shed 5 bases and J 5 bases; nucleotides not matched to a gene: 5. DNA for the CDR3: TGTGCCAGCAGCCCCTCAGGGGGCAACGAGCAGTACTTC. Translating it yields CASSPSGGNEQYF.

This clonotype was detected a few times. This chain connects TRBV3-1 to TRBJ2-6, with no clear D. Between the trimmed V and J ends, which lost 1 base and 0 bases, there was a span of 7 bases. Germline CDR1 reads LGHDT; CDR2 reads YNNKEL (reference sequence). The CDR3 covers 16 residues. As DNA, the CDR3 is TGTGCCAGCAGCCAAGGTTGGGCCTCTGGGGCCAACGTCCTGACTTTC. Translated: CASSQGWASGANVLTF.

Only a few counts were recorded for this clonotype. The rearrangement links TRBV6-1 to TRBJ2-5, with 10 bases identical to TRBD2. V lost 0 bases and J lost 2; bases outside the gene matches: 0. The germline gives CDR1 MNHNS, CDR2 SASEGT. The length of the CDR3 is 15 residues. The CDR3 spells CASSEAAGGQETQYF. The CDR3 DNA follows: TGTGCCAGCAGTGAAGCAGCGGGAGGGCAAGAGACCCAGTACTTC.

This chain uses TRBV29-1 with TRBJ1-2; maybe TRBD1 (6 bases). This CDR3 has 15 residues. Trimming took off 0 bases at V and 4 bases at J, with 15 bases between the two ends. Per germline, CDR1 SQVTM and CDR2 ANQGSEA. The DNA for the CDR3 is TGCAGCGTTGAAGATAGCCCGGGGGCGGTCTATGGCTACACCTTC. Translated, it gives CSVEDSPGAVYGYTF.

The J gene is TRBJ2-2, the V gene TRBV28; D is undetermined. V lost 6 bases and J 2 bases, leaving 13 bases between the germline ends. The CDR3 extends over 15 amino acids. CDR1 is MDHEN and CDR2 is SYDVKM in the germline V gene. CDR3 bases: TGTGCCAGCAGACCCCCTTTGGCCAACACCGGGGAGCTGTTTTTT. This gives the protein CASRPPLANTGELFF. Full variable domain (rest looked up from reference TRBV28 and TRBJ2-2): DVKVTQSSRYLVKRTGEKVFLECVQDMDHENMFWYRQDPGLGLRLIYFSYDVKMKEKGDIPEGYSVSREKKERFSLILESASTNQTSMYLCASRPPLANTGELFFGEGSRLTVL.

This sequence joins TRBV12-3 or TRBV12-4 and TRBJ2-5; a possible D gene is TRBD2 (7 bases). Trimming shortened V by 6 bases and J by 4 bases, and 18 bases separated the two germline ends. The CDR3 consists of 15 residues. The CDR3 region is CASSPSRGGRETQYF. CDR3 in DNA: TGTGCCAGCAGCCCTTCGAGGGGGGGAAGAGAGACCCAGTACTTC.

J is TRBJ1-3 and V is TRBV4-1; 7 bases map to TRBD1. With V trimmed by 3 bases and J by 0 bases, 8 bases remained unmatched. From germline, CDR1 is MGHRA and CDR2 YSYEKL. The CDR3 length is 17 residues. The CDR3, as DNA: TGCGCCAGCAGCCAGATACAGGGGTCTTCCTCTGGAAACACCATATATTTT. As protein: CASSQIQGSSSGNTIYF.

There are a few counts of this clonotype. The chain recombines TRBV5-8 with TRBJ1-2, with 7 positions matching TRBD1. J lost 3 bases, V lost 0 bases, and 11 bases had no gene match. Germline V gene sequence: CDR1 SGHTS, CDR2 YDEGEE. The length of the CDR3 is 17 residues. CDR3 nucleotides: TGTGCCAGCAGCTTGGTCCGAGAGGACAGGACGTACTATGGCTACACCTTC. It yields the protein CASSLVREDRTYYGYTF.

This clonotype has just a few counts. This chain joins TRBV7-2 and TRBJ2-1; tentative D call: TRBD1 (6 bases). The germline V and J ends were trimmed by 4 bases and 5 bases, with 15 bases remaining between them. This CDR3 has 15 residues. The germline CDR1 and CDR2 sequences are SGHTA and FQGNSA. This CDR3 is CASSSLTGANNEQFF. The CDR3, as DNA: TGTGCCAGCAGCTCTCTGACAGGAGCCAACAATGAGCAGTTCTTC.

This chain joins TRBV12-3 or TRBV12-4 and TRBJ2-1; D uncertain. The CDR3 loop spans 16 amino acids. Trimming removed 5 bases from V and 4 bases from J, with 18 bases in between. CDR3 residues: CASSPSNTALYNEQFF. The CDR3 DNA follows: TGTGCCAGCAGTCCCTCAAACACAGCCCTGTACAATGAGCAGTTCTTC.

This clonotype appeared a few times. The CDR3: CASSLAATSMRVTQYF. CDR3 nucleotides: TGTGCCAGCAGCTTAGCGGCGACTAGCATGAGGGTGACCCAGTACTTC. J is TRBJ2-5 and V is TRBV7-8; 7 positions match TRBD2. This CDR3 region has 16 residues. Germline CDR1 and CDR2: SGHVS and FQNEAQ. V was pared by 0 bases and J by 7 bases, with 11 bases of the junction left unmatched.

This clonotype occurred a few times. CDR3 in amino acids: CASSAAGSGILNEQFF. The CDR3 DNA is TGCGCCAGCAGCGCCGCGGGTAGCGGAATACTCAACGAGCAGTTCTTC. The rearrangement joins TRBV5-1 to TRBJ2-1, with a possible D match to TRBD2 (6 bases). The CDR3 covers 16 residues. V was shortened by 4 bases and J by 10 bases, with 24 bases between the two germline ends. Germline CDR1 SGHRS, CDR2 YFSETQ.

This clonotype has just a few counts. This chain joins TRBV12-3 or TRBV12-4 and TRBJ2-2; TRBD2 matches at 8 bases. V dropped 5 bases and J dropped 2; count of bases not matched to a gene: 4. The CDR3 totals 15 residues. In DNA, the CDR3 is TGTGCCAGCAGTCGACTAGCGTCAAACACCGGGGAGCTGTTTTTT. Amino acid sequence: CASSRLASNTGELFF.

This clonotype was seen only a few times. The rearrangement links TRBV27 to TRBJ2-2, with D hard to call. Between the trimmed V and J ends, which lost 4 bases and 6 bases, there was a span of 9 bases. This CDR3 contains 13 residues. The germline gives CDR1 MNHEY, CDR2 SMNVEV (reference sequence). CDR3 DNA sequence: TGTGCCAGCAGTTGGCAAGGGCCCGGGGAGCTGTTTTTT. It codes for CASSWQGPGELFF.

The rearrangement links TRBV7-9 to TRBJ1-6; D gene unclear. The CDR3 totals 14 residues. Trimming removed 5 bases at V and 10 bases at J, with 15 bases between. Germline V gives CDR1 SEHNR, CDR2 FQNEAQ (reference sequence). The CDR3 region is CASSLEGRRSPLHF. The CDR3 nucleotides are TGTGCCAGCAGCCTAGAGGGCCGGCGCTCACCCCTCCACTTT.

The rearrangement uses TRBV2 and TRBJ2-1; 10 bases align to TRBD1. This CDR3 spans 15 amino acids. Germline V lookup: CDR1 SNHLY, CDR2 FYNNEI. With V trimmed by 6 bases and J by 4 bases, 6 bases remained unmatched. The CDR3 loop is CASSLGQGKYNEQFF. CDR3 coding DNA: TGTGCCAGCAGCTTGGGACAGGGGAAGTACAATGAGCAGTTCTTC.

The chain uses TRBV5-8 and TRBJ1-2; 10 bases align to TRBD1. Germline V CDR1 and CDR2: SGHTS, YDEGEE. Trimming cost V 5 bases and J 7 bases; bases outside gene matches: 8. The length of the CDR3 is 14 residues. Here the CDR3 DNA reads TGTGCCAGCAGAACCTGGGGACAGGGGCCTGGCTACACCTTC. Protein sequence: CASRTWGQGPGYTF.

This clonotype has more than one count but fewer than ten. This rearrangement joins TRBV29-1 to TRBJ2-7; tentatively, D is TRBD2 (5 bases). V was clipped by 6 bases and J by 4 bases, with 16 bases between them. Germline loops: CDR1 SQVTM, CDR2 ANQGSEA. CDR3 length: 13 residues. DNA of the CDR3: TGCAGCGTGGGAGTGGACGGAACTTACGAGCAGTACTTC. Its translation is CSVGVDGTYEQYF.

This clonotype was found a few times. The gene calls are TRBV29-1 and TRBJ2-3; TRBD1 might be the D (6 bases). The CDR3 has 16 amino acids. The germline CDR1 and CDR2 sequences are SQVTM and ANQGSEA. Trimming removed 4 bases at V and 2 bases at J, with 19 bases between. As DNA, the CDR3 is TGCAGCGTTGTTAGGACAGACCAGGGGATCACAGATACGCAGTATTTT. This sequence encodes CSVVRTDQGITDTQYF.